This T cell receptor (beta chain) was profiled in a study of T cell clonotyping in hematopoietic cell transplantation. Using immunoSEQ multiplex PCR, the repertoire was profiled, and TCRdb retains in-frame clones only, with some absent. The sample consists of roughly 17,000 clones, about 90% of them appearing once. The CDR3 spans 15 residues. With 5 bases clipped from V and 6 bases from J, the junction kept 7 bases outside the gene matches. Germline V gene data show CDR1 as SGHAT and CDR2 as FQDESV (reference sequence). The chain uses TRBV11-1 and TRBJ2-7; 13 nucleotides match TRBD2. The origin of this receptor is a man aged 35-49 years in good health. Some clones in this sample may be carry-over from other donors' samples. The sample consisted of peripheral blood mononuclear cells. The CDR3 DNA follows: TGTGCCAGCAGCACAACTAGCGGGAGGGCCTCCGAGCAGTACTTC. The encoded protein is CASSTTSGRASEQYF.